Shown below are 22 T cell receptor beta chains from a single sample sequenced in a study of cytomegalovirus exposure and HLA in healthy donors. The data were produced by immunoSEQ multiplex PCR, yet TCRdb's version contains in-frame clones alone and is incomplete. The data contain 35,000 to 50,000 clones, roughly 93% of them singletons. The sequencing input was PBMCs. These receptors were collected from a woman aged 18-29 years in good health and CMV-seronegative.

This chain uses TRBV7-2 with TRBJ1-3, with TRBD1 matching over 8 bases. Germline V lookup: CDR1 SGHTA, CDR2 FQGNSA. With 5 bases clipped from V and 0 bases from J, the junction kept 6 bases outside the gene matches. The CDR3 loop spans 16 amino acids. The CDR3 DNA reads TGTGCCAGCAGCGACGGGACAGGCTTCTCTGGAAACACCATATATTTT. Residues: CASSDGTGFSGNTIYF.

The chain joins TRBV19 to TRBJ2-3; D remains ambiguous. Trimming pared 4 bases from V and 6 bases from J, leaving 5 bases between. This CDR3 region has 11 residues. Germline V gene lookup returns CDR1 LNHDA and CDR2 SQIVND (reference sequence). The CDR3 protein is CASSTGDTQYF. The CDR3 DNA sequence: TGTGCCAGTAGTACCGGTGATACGCAGTATTTT.

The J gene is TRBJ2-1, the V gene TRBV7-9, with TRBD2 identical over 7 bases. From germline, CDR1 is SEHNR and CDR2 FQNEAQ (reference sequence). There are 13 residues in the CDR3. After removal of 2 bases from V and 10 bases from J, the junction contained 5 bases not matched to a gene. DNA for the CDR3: TGTGCCAGCAGCTTACAGCCGGGGGGAGAGCAGTTCTTC. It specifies CASSLQPGGEQFF.

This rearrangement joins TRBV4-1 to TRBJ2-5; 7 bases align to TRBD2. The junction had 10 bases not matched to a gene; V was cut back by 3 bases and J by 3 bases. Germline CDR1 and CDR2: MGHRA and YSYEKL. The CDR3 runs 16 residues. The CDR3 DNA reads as TGCGCCAGCAGCCATCCGGCTAGCGGCGACAAAGAGACCCAGTACTTC. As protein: CASSHPASGDKETQYF.

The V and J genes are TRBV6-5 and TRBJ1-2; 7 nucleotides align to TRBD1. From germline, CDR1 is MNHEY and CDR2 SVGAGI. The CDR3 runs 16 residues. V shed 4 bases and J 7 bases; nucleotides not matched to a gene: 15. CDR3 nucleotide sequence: TGTGCCAGCAGTTCCCTCGGGACAGCCGGCCCCTTTGGCTACACCTTC. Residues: CASSSLGTAGPFGYTF.

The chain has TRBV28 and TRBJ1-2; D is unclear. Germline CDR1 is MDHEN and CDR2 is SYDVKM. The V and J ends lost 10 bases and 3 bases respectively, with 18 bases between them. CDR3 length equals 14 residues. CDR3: CATTNAARDYGYTF. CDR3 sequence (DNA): TGTGCCACCACCAACGCCGCCCGGGACTATGGCTACACCTTC.

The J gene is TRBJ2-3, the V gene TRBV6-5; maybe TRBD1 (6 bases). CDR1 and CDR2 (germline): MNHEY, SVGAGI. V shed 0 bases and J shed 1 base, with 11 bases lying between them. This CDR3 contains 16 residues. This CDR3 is CASSYSEQGGTDTQYF. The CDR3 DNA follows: TGTGCCAGCAGTTACTCGGAACAGGGAGGCACAGATACGCAGTATTTT.

DNA for the CDR3: TGTGCCAGCAGCTTAGTCAGCAGGGGCGCTGGGGCCAACGTCCTGACTTTC. Translating it yields CASSLVSRGAGANVLTF. The chain combines TRBV11-2 with TRBJ2-6, with D tentatively TRBD1 (6 bases). The germline V gene has CDR1 SGHAT and CDR2 FQNNGV. V gave up 1 base and J gave up 2 bases, with 12 bases separating them. The length of the CDR3 is 17 residues.

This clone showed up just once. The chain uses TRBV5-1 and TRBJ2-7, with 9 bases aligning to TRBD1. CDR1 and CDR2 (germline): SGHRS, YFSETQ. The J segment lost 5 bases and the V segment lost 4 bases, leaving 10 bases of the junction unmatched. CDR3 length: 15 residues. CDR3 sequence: CASSPEGQGRHEQYF. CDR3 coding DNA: TGCGCCAGCAGCCCCGAGGGACAGGGTCGACACGAGCAGTACTTC.

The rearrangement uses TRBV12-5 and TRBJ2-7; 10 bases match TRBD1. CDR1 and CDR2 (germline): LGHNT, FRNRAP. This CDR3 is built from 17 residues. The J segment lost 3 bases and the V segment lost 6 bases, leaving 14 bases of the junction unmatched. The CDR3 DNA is TGTGCTAGTGGCATCCTGACAGGGGGCAAAGTTTGCTACGAGCAGTACTTC. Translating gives CASGILTGGKVCYEQYF.

CDR3 amino acids: CASSYQASRFTEAFF. The CDR3 DNA follows: TGTGCCAGCAGCTATCAGGCTTCCAGATTCACTGAAGCTTTCTTT. This chain links TRBV28 with TRBJ1-1; D ambiguous. The length of the CDR3 is 15 residues. Germline V gene lookup returns CDR1 MDHEN and CDR2 SYDVKM. The V end lost 6 bases, the J end lost 4 bases, and 18 bases lay between the germline ends.

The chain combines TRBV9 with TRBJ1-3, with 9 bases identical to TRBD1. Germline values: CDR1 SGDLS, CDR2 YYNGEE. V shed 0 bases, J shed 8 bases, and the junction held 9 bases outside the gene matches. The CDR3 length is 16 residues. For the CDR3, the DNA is TGTGCCAGCAGCGTAGGGCTCGGACAGGGGCTGCACACCATATATTTT. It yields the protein CASSVGLGQGLHTIYF.

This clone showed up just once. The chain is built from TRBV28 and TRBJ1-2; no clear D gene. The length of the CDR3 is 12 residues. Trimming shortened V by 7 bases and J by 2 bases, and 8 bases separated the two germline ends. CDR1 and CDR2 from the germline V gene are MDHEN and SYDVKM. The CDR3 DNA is TGTGCCAGCACTGGCGGGAACTATGGCTACACCTTC. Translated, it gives CASTGGNYGYTF.

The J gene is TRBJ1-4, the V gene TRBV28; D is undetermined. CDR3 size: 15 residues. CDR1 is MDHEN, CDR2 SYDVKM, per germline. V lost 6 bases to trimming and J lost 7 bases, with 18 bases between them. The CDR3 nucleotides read TGTGCCAGCAGGACGGGGAGTGGGTACGGTGAAAAACTGTTTTTT. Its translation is CASRTGSGYGEKLFF.

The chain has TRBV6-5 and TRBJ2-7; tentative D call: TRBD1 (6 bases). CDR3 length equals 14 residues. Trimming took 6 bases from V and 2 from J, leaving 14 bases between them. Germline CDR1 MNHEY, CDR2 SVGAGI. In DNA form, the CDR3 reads TGTGCCAGCAGCCTGACAGGAACCACCTACGAGCAGTACTTC. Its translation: CASSLTGTTYEQYF.

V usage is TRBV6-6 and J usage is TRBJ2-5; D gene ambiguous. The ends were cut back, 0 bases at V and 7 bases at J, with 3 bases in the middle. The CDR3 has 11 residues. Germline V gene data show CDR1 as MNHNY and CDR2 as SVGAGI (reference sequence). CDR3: CASSYSGTQYF. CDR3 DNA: TGTGCCAGCAGTTACTCCGGGACCCAGTACTTC.

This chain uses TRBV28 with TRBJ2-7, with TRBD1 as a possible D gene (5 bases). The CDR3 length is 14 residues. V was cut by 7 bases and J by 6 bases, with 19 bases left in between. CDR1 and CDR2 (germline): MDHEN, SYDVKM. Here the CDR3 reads CASTPRARASEQYF. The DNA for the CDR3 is TGTGCCAGCACCCCTAGGGCCAGGGCATCCGAGCAGTACTTC.

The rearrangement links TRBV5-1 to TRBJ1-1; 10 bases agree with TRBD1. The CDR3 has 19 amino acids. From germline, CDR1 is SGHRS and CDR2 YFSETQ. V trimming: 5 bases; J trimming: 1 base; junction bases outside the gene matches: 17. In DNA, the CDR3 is TGCGCCAGCAGAGGTACAATGAAGACAGGGGGCTTGGGGAACACTGAAGCTTTCTTT. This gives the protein CASRGTMKTGGLGNTEAFF.

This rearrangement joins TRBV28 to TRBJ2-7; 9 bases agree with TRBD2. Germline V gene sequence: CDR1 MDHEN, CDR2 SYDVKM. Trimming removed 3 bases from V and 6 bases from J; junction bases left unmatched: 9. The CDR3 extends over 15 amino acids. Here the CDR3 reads CASSLWPSGTREQYF. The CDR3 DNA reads TGTGCCAGCAGTTTGTGGCCTAGCGGGACGCGCGAGCAGTACTTC.

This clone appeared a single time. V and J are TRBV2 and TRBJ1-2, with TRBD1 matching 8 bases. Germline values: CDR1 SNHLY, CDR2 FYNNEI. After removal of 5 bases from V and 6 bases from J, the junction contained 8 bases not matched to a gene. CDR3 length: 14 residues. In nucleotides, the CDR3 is TGTGCCAGCAGTACAGGGGGGCTTGGAAATGGCTACACCTTC. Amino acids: CASSTGGLGNGYTF.

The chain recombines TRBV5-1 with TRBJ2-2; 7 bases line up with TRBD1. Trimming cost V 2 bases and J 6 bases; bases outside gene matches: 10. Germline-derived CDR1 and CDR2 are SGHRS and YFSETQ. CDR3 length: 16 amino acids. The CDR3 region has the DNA TGCGCCAGCAGCTTAGGACAGGATAATTTTGCCGGGGAGCTGTTTTTT. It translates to CASSLGQDNFAGELFF.

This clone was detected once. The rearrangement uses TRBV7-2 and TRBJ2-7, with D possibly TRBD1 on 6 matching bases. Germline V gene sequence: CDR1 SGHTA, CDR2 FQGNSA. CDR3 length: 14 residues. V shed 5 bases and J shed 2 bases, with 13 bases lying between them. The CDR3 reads CASSTGTNTYEQYF. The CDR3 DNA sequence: TGTGCCAGCAGCACCGGGACAAATACCTACGAGCAGTACTTC.